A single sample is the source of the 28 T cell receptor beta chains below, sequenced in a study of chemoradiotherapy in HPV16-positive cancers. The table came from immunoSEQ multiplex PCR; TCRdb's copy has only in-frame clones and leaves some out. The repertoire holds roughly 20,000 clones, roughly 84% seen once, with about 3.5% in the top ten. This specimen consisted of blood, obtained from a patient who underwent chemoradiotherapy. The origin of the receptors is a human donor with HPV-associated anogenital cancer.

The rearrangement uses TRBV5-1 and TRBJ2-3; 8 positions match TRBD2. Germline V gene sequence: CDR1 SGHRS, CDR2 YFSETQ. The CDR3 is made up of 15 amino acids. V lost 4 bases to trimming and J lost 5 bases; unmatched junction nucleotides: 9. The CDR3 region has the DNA TGCGCCAGCAGCCCCGGTGGTAGCGGGGAAGATACGCAGTATTTT. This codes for CASSPGGSGEDTQYF.

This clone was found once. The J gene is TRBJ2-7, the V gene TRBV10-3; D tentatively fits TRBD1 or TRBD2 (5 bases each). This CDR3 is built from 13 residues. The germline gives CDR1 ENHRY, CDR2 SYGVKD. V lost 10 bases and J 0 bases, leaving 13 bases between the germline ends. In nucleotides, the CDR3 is TGTGCCACCCGGGGTGACAGCTCCTACGAGCAGTACTTC. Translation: CATRGDSSYEQYF.

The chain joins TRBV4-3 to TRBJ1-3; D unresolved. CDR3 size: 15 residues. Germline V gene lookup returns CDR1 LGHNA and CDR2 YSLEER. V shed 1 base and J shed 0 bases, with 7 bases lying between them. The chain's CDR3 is CASSQAAHSGNTIYF. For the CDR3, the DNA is TGCGCCAGCAGCCAAGCGGCACACTCTGGAAACACCATATATTTT.

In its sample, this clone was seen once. The CDR3 DNA reads TGTGCCAGTAGTACATCACCAACCCCAAGGGACATCTTCTACAATGAGCAGTTCTTC. Its protein is CASSTSPTPRDIFYNEQFF. The gene calls are TRBV19 and TRBJ2-1, with a possible D match to TRBD1 (6 bases). V was clipped by 4 bases and J by 3 bases, with 25 bases between them. The CDR3 is 19 residues long. The germline V gene encodes CDR1 LNHDA and CDR2 SQIVND (reference sequence).

DNA of the CDR3: TGTGCCAGCAGCCAAGATACACAGGGTTTCGGACCGCAGTATTTT. This codes for CASSQDTQGFGPQYF. V is TRBV6-5 and J is TRBJ2-3, with a possible D match to TRBD1 (6 bases). The CDR3 covers 15 residues. Germline values: CDR1 MNHEY, CDR2 SVGAGI. The V end was cut by 6 bases, the J end by 10 bases, with 23 bases between.

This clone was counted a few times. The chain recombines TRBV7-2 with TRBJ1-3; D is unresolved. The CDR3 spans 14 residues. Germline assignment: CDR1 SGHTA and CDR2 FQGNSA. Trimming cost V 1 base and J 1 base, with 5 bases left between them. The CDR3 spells CASSLGGSGNTIYF. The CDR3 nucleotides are TGTGCCAGCAGCTTAGGGGGATCTGGAAACACCATATATTTT.

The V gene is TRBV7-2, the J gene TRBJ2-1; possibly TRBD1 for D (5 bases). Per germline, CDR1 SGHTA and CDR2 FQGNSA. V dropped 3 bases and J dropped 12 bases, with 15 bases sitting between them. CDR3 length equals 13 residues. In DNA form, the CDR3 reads TGTGCCAGCAGCTTGGACGGGCCTAGGGGGCAGTTCTTC. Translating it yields CASSLDGPRGQFF.

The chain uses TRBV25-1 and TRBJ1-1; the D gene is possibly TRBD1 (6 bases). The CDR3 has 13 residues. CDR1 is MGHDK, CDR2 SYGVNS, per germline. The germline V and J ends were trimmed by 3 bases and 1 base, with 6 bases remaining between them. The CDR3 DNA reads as TGTGCCAGCAGTGACAGGGGGAACACTGAAGCTTTCTTT. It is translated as CASSDRGNTEAFF.

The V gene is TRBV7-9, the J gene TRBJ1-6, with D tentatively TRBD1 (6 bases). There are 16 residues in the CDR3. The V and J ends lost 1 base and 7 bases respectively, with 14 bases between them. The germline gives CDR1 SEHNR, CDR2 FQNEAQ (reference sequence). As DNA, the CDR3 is TGTGCCAGCAGCTTAGGCGGGGGCGAGAGGAATTCACCCCTCCACTTT. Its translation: CASSLGGGERNSPLHF. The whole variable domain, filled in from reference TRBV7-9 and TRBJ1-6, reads DTGVSQNPRHKITKRGQNVTFRCDPISEHNRLYWYRQTLGQGPEFLTYFQNEAQLEKSRLLSDRFSAERPKGSFSTLEIQRTEQGDSAMYLCASSLGGGERNSPLHFGNGTRLTVT.

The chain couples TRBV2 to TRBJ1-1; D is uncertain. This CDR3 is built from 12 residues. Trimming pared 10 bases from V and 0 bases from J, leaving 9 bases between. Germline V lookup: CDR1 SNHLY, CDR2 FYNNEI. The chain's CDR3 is CAIGDLNTEAFF. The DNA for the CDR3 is TGTGCCATCGGCGACCTGAACACTGAAGCTTTCTTT.

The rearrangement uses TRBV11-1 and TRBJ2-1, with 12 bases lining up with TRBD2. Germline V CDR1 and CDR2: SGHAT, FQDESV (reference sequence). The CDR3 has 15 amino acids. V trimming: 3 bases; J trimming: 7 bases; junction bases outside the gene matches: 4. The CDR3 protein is CASSFPSGGANEQFF. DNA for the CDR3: TGTGCCAGCAGCTTCCCTAGCGGGGGGGCGAATGAGCAGTTCTTC.

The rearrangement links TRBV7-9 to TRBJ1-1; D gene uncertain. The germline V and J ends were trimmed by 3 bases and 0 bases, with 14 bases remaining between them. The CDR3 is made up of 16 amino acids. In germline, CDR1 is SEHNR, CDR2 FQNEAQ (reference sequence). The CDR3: CASSFHIGGMNTEAFF. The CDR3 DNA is TGTGCCAGCAGCTTCCATATTGGCGGCATGAACACTGAAGCTTTCTTT. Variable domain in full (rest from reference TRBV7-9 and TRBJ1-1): DTGVSQNPRHKITKRGQNVTFRCDPISEHNRLYWYRQTLGQGPEFLTYFQNEAQLEKSRLLSDRFSAERPKGSFSTLEIQRTEQGDSAMYLCASSFHIGGMNTEAFFGQGTRLTVV.

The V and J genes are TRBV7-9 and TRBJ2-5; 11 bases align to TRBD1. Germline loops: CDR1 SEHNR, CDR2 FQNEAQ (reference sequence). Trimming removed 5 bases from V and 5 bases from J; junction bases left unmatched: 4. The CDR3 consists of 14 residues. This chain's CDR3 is CASSLGQGVETQYF. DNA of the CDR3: TGTGCCAGCAGCCTGGGACAGGGGGTCGAGACCCAGTACTTC.

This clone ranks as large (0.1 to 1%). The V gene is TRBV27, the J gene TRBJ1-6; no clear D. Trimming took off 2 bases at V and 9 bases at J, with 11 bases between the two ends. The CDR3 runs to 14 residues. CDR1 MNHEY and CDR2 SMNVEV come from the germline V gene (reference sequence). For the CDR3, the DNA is TGTGCCAGCAGTTTAATTGGGTACGGTTCACCCCTCCACTTT. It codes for CASSLIGYGSPLHF.

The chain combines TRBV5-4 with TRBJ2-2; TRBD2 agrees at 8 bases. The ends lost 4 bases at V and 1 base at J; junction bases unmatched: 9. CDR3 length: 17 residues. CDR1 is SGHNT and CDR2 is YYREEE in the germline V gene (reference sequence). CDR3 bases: TGTGCCAGCAGCCGGCCGGGGCTAGCGGGGAACACCGGGGAGCTGTTTTTT. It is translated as CASSRPGLAGNTGELFF. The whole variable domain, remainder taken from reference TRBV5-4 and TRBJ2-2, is ETGVTQSPTHLIKTRGQQVTLRCSSQSGHNTVSWYQQALGQGPQFIFQYYREEENGRGNFPPRFSGLQFPNYSSELNVNALELDDSALYLCASSRPGLAGNTGELFFGEGSRLTVL.

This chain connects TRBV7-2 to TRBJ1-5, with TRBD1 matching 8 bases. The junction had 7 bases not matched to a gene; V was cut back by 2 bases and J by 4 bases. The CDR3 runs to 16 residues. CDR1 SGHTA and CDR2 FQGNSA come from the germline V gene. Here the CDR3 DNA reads TGTGCCAGCAGCTTAAGCGCGACAGGGGCAAATCAGCCCCAGCATTTT. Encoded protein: CASSLSATGANQPQHF. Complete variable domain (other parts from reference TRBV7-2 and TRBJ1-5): GAGVSQSPSNKVTEKGKDVELRCDPISGHTALYWYRQSLGQGLEFLIYFQGNSAPDKSGLPSDRFSAERTGGSVSTLTIQRTQQEDSAVYLCASSLSATGANQPQHFGDGTRLSIL.

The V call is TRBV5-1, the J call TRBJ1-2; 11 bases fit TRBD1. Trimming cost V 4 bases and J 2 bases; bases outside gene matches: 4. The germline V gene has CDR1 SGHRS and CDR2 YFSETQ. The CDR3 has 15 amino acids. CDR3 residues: CASSDRDRGNYGYTF. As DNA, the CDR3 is TGCGCCAGCAGCGACCGGGACAGGGGGAACTATGGCTACACCTTC.

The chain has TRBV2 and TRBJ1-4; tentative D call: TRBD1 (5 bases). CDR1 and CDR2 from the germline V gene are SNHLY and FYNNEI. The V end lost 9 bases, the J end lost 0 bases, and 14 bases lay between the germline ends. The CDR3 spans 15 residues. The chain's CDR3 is CARRGTHATNEKLFF. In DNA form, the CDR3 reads TGTGCCAGGAGAGGGACGCATGCAACTAATGAAAAACTGTTTTTT.

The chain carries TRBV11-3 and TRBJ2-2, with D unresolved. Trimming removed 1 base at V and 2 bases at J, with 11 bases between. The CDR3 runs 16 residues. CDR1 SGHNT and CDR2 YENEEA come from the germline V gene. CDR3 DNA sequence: TGTGCCAGCAGCTTAGTCTGGGGTCCAAACACCGGGGAGCTGTTTTTT. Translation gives CASSLVWGPNTGELFF.

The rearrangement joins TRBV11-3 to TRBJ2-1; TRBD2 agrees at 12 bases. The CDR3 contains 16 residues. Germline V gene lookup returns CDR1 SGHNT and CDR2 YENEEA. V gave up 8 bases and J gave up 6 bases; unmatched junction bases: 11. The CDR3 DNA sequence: TGTGCCAGCGCTCCAGGACTAGCGGGGATTTCCAATGAGCAGTTCTTC. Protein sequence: CASAPGLAGISNEQFF.

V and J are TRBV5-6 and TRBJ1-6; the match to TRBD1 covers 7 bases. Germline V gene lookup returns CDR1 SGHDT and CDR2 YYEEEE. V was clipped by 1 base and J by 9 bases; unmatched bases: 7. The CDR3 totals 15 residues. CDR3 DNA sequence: TGTGCCAGCAGCTTGATAGCAGGGGGGGGTTCACCCCTCCACTTT. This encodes CASSLIAGGGSPLHF.

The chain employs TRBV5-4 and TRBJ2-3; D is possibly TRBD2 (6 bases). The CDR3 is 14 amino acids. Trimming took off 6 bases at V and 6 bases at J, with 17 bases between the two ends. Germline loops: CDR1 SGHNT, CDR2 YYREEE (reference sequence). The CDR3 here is CASNRDFGTDTQYF. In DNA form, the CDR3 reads TGTGCCAGCAACCGGGACTTCGGTACGGATACGCAGTATTTT.

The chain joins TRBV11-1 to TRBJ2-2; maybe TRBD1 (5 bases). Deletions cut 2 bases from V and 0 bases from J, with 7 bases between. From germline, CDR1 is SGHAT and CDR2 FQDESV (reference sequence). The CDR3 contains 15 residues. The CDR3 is CASSLQGTNTGELFF. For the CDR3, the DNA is TGTGCCAGCAGCTTACAGGGCACGAACACCGGGGAGCTGTTTTTT.

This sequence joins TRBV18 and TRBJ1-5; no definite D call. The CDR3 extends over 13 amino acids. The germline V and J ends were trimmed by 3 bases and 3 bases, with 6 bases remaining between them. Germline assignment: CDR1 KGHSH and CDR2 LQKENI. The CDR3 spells CASSPTHNQPQHF. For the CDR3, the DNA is TGTGCCAGCTCACCTACACACAATCAGCCCCAGCATTTT.

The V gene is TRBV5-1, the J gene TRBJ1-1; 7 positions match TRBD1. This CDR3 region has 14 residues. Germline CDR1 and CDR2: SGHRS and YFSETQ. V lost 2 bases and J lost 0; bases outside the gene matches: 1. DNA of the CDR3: TGCGCCAGCAGCTTAACAGGGGTGAACACTGAAGCTTTCTTT. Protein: CASSLTGVNTEAFF.

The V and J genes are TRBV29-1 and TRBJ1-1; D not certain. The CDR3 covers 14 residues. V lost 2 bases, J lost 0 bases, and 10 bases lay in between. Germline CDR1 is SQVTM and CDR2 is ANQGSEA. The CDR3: CSVEWWPMNTEAFF. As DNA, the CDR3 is TGCAGCGTTGAATGGTGGCCGATGAACACTGAAGCTTTCTTT.

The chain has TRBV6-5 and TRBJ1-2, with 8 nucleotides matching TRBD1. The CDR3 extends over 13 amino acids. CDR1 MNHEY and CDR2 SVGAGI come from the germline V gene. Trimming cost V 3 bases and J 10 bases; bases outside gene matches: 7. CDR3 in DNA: TGTGCCAGCAGTTATTCGGACAGGGCTGACTACACCTTC. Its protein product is CASSYSDRADYTF.

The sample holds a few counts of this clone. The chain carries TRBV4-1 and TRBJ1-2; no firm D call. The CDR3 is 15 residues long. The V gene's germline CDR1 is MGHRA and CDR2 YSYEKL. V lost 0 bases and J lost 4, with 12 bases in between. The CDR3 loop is CASSQDDSQSYGYTF. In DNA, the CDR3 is TGCGCCAGCAGCCAAGATGATAGTCAGTCCTATGGCTACACCTTC.